This TCR beta chain originates from a study of blood T cells in healthy people across ages. It was with a sample-barcoded 5' primer and a J-beta primer mix that a second PCR of roughly 6 to 11 cycles was run. In TCRdb, the 5' RACE reads were re-called with MiXCR into one record per CDR3 protein. The data hold approximately 760,000 distinct CDR3 sequences, with roughly 25% observed a single time. The V and J ends lost 8 bases and 9 bases respectively, with 13 bases between them. CDR1 and CDR2 from the germline V gene are SEHNR and FQNEAQ (reference sequence). This CDR3 contains 11 residues. These data were likewise used in another study, on T cells of mothers and their children.

The sequence came from a boy aged 5-17 years in good health. The V call is TRBV7-9, the J call TRBJ2-5, with D unresolved. The specimen was blood. Here the CDR3 reads CASSYDLSQYF. In DNA, the CDR3 is TGTGCCAGCTCTTATGACTTGTCCCAGTACTTC.